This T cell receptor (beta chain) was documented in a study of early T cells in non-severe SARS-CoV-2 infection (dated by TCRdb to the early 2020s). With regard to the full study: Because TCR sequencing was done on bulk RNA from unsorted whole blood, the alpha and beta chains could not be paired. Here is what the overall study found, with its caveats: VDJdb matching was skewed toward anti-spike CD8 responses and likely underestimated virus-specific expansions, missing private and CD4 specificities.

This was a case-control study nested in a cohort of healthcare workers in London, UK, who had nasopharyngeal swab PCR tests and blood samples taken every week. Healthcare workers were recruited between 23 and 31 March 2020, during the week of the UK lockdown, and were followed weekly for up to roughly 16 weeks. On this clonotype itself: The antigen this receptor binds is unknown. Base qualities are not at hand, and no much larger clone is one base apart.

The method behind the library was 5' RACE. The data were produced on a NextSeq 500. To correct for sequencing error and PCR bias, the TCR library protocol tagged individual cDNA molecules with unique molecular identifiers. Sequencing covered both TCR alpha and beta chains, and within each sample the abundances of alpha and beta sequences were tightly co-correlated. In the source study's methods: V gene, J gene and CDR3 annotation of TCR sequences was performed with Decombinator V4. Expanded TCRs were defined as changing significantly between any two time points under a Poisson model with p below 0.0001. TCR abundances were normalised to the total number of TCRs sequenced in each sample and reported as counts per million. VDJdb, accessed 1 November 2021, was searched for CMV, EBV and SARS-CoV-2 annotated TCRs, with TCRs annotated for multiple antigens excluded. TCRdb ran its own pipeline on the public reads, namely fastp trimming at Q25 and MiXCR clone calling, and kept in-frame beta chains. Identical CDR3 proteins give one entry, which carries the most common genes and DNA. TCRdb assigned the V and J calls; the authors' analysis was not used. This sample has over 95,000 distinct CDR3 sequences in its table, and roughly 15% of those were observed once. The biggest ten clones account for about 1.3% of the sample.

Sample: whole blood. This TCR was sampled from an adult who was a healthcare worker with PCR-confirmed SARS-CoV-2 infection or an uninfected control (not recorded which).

CDR3 protein: CASSTSWGMGNYGYTF. Here is the DNA: TGTGCCAGTAGTACCTCGTGGGGGATGGGTAACTATGGCTACACCTTC. The rearranged segments are TRBV19 and TRBJ1-2, and perhaps TRBD1 as D gene, on 5 matching bases. Via the germline V gene (reference sequence), CDR1 is LNHDA and CDR2 SQIVND. The CDR3, cysteine through phenylalanine, is 16 amino acids long. Only CDR3 DNA is held: 48 bases, read in frame from base 1. V lost 4 bases and J lost 1 base; the stretch between them is 16 bases long.